The rows below give T cell receptor beta chains drawn from one sample of a study of T cell responses to AZD1222 COVID-19 vaccine. The repertoire was sequenced with immunoSEQ multiplex PCR; TCRdb's copy has only in-frame clones and lacks some. The table lists under 85,000 clones, 87% of them singletons, with 24% in the top ten. The source was peripheral blood, collected on day 0 of AZD1222 vaccination. These TCRs come from an adult in good health. Each CDR3 is given without its conserved first and last residue. D genes are given only for firm matches. Clone size is given for some rows only: seen once, a few or many times, or a class if the clone is expanded.

d_call j_call clone_size v_call cdr3_length cdr3_aa
NA TRBJ1-6 NA TRBV2 13 ASSEAGRGDSPLH
NA TRBJ2-6 NA TRBV11-3 14 ASSLGPSSGANVLT
TRBD2 TRBJ2-4 once TRBV5-1 15 ASSLAIGSGGGNIQY
TRBD2 TRBJ2-4 NA TRBV19 17 ASSISGGASGTSWHIQY
NA TRBJ1-1 NA TRBV4-2 13 ASSQHKEMNTEAF
NA TRBJ2-7 NA TRBV28 11 ASRTPGYGEQY
TRBD2 TRBJ2-5 NA TRBV3-1/TRBV3-2 15 ASSSPGLAGGGETQY
NA TRBJ1-1 NA TRBV5-1 12 ASSLIQGNTEAF
TRBD1 TRBJ1-5 NA TRBV7-9 13 ASSPRGTGDQPQH
NA TRBJ2-2 NA TRBV19 13 ASSAGARGTGELF
NA TRBJ2-2 NA TRBV7-3 11 ASSLSLFGELF
NA TRBJ1-2 NA TRBV12-3/TRBV12-4 10 ASSDRNYGYT
NA TRBJ1-5 NA TRBV7-9 12 ASSLAGNDQPQH
NA TRBJ2-1 NA TRBV24-1 14 ATSDLEFGSYNEQF
NA TRBJ2-7 NA TRBV7-7 12 ASSLEGTGHEQY
TRBD1 TRBJ1-2 once TRBV5-1 14 ASSTGTGASNYGYT
TRBD2 TRBJ2-7 NA TRBV29-1 13 SVVSGGTDSYEQY
NA TRBJ2-1 NA TRBV11-2 11 ASSHSDGGEQF
NA TRBJ1-2 NA TRBV30 9 ASTVEGGYT
NA TRBJ1-1 NA TRBV19 12 ASSIGPGTTEAF
NA TRBJ2-1 NA TRBV27 14 ASSPYVGVTYNEQF
TRBD1 TRBJ1-2 NA TRBV19 13 ASSIWDREGIGYT
NA TRBJ2-4 NA TRBV28 13 ASNTPGPAKNIQY
TRBD2 TRBJ2-3 NA TRBV4-2 15 ASSRRLAGGNTDTQY
NA TRBJ1-5 NA TRBV7-2 11 ASSSGGGKPQH
NA TRBJ2-7 once TRBV20-1 9 SARSDGEQY
NA TRBJ2-2 NA TRBV7-8 13 ASSLYRSDTGELF
TRBD1 TRBJ1-4 NA TRBV19 13 ASNALGQVNEKLF
NA TRBJ1-6 once TRBV30 11 ACTPNVNSPLH
TRBD2 TRBJ2-2 NA TRBV6-5 12 ASNPGLDTGELF
TRBD1 TRBJ2-7 NA TRBV5-4 13 ASNYPGQGRSEQY
TRBD2 TRBJ2-1 NA TRBV11-3 18 ASSPGGGHLAFASYNEQF
NA TRBJ2-7 NA TRBV7-3 11 ASSLTPREEQY
NA TRBJ2-7 NA TRBV7-2 9 ASSAAYEQY
TRBD2 TRBJ2-2 NA TRBV6-6 12 ASSNSGTGGELF
NA TRBJ1-1 NA TRBV7-8 13 ASSLNQGVGTEAF
TRBD1 TRBJ2-3 NA TRBV7-9 12 ASSYNTGADTQY
NA TRBJ1-2 NA TRBV2 13 ASSEQGDLNYGYT
NA TRBJ1-1 NA TRBV7-2 11 ASSRQKNTEAF
TRBD2 TRBJ2-7 NA TRBV28 14 AHSPSGRARRYEQY
TRBD1 TRBJ1-5 few TRBV2 14 ASSGQGGRSNQPQH
NA TRBJ2-3 NA TRBV18 10 ASSPSTDTQY
TRBD1 TRBJ2-7 NA TRBV11-3 13 ASSFRQGDSYEQY
TRBD2 TRBJ2-7 NA TRBV10-3 14 AISESSSGSTYEQY
NA TRBJ1-3 NA TRBV7-9 13 ASSFGRDSGNTIY
NA TRBJ1-1 NA TRBV12-3/TRBV12-4 10 ASSLWSTEAF
NA TRBJ1-3 NA TRBV30 12 AWSVIPSGNTIY
NA TRBJ2-2 NA TRBV4-3 13 ASSQNGGNTGELF
NA TRBJ1-4 NA TRBV7-9 14 ASSLRGFATNEKLF
NA TRBJ1-1 NA TRBV20-1 10 SASREATEAF
NA TRBJ1-2 few TRBV4-1 14 ASSQERTAFNYGYT
NA TRBJ1-1 once TRBV19 13 ASSMSFRGDTEAF
TRBD1 TRBJ2-7 NA TRBV5-8 12 ASSRDRENYEQY